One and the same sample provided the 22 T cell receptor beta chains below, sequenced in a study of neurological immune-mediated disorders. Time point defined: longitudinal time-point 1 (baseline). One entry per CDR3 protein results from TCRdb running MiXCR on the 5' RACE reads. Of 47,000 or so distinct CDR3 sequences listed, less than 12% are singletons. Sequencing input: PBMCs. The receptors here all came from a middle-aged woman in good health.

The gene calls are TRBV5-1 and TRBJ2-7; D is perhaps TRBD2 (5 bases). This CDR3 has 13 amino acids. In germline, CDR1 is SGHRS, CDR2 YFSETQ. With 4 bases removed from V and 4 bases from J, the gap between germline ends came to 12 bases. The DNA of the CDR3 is TGCGCCAGCAGCCGGGAAAGGGATTACGAGCAGTACTTC. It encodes CASSRERDYEQYF.

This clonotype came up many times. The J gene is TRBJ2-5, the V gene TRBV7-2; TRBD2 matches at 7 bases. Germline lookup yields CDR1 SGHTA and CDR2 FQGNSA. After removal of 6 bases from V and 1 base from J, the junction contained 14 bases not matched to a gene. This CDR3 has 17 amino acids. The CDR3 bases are TGTGCCAGCAGTCCTTTCCGTCGGACTAGTCCCCAAGAGACCCAGTACTTC. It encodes CASSPFRRTSPQETQYF.

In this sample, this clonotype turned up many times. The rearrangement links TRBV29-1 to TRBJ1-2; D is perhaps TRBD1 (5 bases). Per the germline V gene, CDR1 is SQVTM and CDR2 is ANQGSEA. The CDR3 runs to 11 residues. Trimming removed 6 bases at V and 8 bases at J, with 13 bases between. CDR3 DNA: TGCAGCGTGGGGGGAATGGAGGGCTACACCTTC. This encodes CSVGGMEGYTF.

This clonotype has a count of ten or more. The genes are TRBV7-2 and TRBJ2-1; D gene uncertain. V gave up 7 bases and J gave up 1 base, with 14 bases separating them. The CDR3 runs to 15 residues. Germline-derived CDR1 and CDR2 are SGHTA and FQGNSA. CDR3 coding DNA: TGTGCCAGCATGAAGGAGCCACTATCCTACAATGAGCAGTTCTTC. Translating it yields CASMKEPLSYNEQFF.

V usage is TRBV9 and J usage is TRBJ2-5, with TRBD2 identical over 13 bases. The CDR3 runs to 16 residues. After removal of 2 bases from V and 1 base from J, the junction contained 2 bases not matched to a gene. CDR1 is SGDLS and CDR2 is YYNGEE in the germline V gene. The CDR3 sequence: CASSVGTSGAQETQYF. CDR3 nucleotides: TGTGCCAGCAGCGTGGGGACTAGCGGGGCCCAAGAGACCCAGTACTTC. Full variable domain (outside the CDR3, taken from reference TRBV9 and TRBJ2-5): DSGVTQTPKHLITATGQRVTLRCSPRSGDLSVYWYQQSLDQGLQFLIQYYNGEERAKGNILERFSAQQFPDLHSELNLSSLELGDSALYFCASSVGTSGAQETQYFGPGTRLLVL.

The CDR3 sequence is CSSRPLSGGSGNEQFF. Here the CDR3 DNA reads TGCAGTTCCCGGCCCCTTAGCGGGGGGTCCGGTAATGAGCAGTTCTTC. V is TRBV20-1 and J is TRBJ2-1, with 10 bases aligning to TRBD2. The J segment lost 7 bases and the V segment lost 8 bases, leaving 17 bases of the junction unmatched. The CDR3 totals 16 residues. The germline gives CDR1 DFQATT, CDR2 SNEGSKA (reference sequence).

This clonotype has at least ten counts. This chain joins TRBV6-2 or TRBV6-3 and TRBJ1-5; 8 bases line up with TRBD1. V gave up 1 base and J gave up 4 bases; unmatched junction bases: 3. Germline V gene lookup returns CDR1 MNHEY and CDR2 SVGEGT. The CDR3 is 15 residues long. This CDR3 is CASSYFTGGNQPQHF. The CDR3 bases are TGTGCCAGCAGTTACTTTACAGGGGGGAATCAGCCCCAGCATTTT.

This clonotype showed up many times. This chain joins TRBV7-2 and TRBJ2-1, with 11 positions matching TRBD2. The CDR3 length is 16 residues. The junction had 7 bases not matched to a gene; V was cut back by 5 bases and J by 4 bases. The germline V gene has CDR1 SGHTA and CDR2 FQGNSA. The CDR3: CASSRSGGADYNEQFF. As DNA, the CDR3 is TGTGCCAGCAGCCGTAGCGGGGGGGCAGATTACAATGAGCAGTTCTTC.

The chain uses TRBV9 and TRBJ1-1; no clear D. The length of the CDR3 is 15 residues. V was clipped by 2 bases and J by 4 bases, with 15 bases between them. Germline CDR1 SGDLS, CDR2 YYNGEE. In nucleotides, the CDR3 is TGTGCCAGCAGCGTCTTCGATGGGCTGGGCACTGAAGCTTTCTTT. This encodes CASSVFDGLGTEAFF.

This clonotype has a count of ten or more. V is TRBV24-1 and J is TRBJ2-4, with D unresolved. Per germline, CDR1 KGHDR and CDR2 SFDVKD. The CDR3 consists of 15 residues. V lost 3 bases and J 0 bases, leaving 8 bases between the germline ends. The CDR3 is CATSDPRLAKNIQYF. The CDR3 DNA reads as TGTGCCACCAGTGATCCCAGGTTAGCCAAAAACATTCAGTACTTC.

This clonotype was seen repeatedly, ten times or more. The CDR3 loop reads CASSPRREYTDTQYF. As DNA, the CDR3 is TGTGCCAGCAGCCCTCGGCGGGAGTACACAGATACGCAGTATTTT. V and J are TRBV6-2 or TRBV6-3 and TRBJ2-3; 7 nucleotides align to TRBD2. The germline V gene encodes CDR1 MNHEY and CDR2 SVGEGT. Unmatched junction bases numbered 8, after V lost 6 bases and J lost 2 bases. The CDR3 is made up of 15 amino acids.

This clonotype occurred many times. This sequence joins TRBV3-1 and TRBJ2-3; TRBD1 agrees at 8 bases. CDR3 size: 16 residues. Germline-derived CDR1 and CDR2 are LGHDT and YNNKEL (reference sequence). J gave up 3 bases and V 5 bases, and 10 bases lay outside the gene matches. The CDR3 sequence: CASSMTGVTSTDTQYF. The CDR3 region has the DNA TGTGCCAGCAGCATGACAGGGGTGACGAGTACAGATACGCAGTATTTT.

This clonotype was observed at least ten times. The CDR3 nucleotides are TGCGCCAGCAGCCCCCGGGGGGGGGAGAACACTGAAGCTTTCTTT. This sequence encodes CASSPRGGENTEAFF. V and J are TRBV5-1 and TRBJ1-1; D is possibly TRBD1 (5 bases). The germline V and J ends were trimmed by 4 bases and 1 base, with 14 bases remaining between them. The CDR3 runs 15 residues. Germline V gene sequence: CDR1 SGHRS, CDR2 YFSETQ.

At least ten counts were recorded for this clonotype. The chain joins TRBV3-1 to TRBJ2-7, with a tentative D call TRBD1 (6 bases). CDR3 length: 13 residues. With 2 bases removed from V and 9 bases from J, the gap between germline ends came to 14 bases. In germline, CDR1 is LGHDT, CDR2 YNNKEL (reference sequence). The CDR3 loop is CASSQTTSGAQYF. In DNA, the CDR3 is TGTGCCAGCAGCCAAACCACATCAGGGGCGCAGTACTTC.

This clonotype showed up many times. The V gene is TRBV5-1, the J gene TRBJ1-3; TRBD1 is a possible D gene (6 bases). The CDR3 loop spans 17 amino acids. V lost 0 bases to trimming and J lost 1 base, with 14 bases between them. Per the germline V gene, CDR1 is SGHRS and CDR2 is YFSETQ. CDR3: CASSLVGRGSSGNTIYF. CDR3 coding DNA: TGCGCCAGCAGCTTGGTCGGCAGGGGCTCATCTGGAAACACCATATATTTT. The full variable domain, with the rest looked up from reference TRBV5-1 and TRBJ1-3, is KAGVTQTPRYLIKTRGQQVTLSCSPISGHRSVSWYQQTPGQGLQFLFEYFSETQRNKGNFPGRFSGRQFSNSRSEMNVSTLELGDSALYLCASSLVGRGSSGNTIYFGEGSWLTVV.

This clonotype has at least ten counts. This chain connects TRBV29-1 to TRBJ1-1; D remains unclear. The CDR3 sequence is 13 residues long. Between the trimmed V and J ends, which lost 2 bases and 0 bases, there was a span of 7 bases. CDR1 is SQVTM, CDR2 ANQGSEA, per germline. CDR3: CSVENLLNTEAFF. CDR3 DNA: TGCAGCGTTGAAAATCTCCTGAACACTGAAGCTTTCTTT.

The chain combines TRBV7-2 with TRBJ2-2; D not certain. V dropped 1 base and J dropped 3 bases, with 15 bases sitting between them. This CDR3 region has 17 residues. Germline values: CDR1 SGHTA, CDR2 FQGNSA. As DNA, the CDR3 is TGTGCCAGCAGCTTAGACCCCGCCGCGTTCTACACCGGGGAGCTGTTTTTT. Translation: CASSLDPAAFYTGELFF.

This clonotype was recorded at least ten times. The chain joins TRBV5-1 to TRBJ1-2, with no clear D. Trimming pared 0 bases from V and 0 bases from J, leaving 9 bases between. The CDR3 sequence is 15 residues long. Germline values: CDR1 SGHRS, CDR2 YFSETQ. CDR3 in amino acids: CASSLGTLANYGYTF. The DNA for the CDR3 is TGCGCCAGCAGCTTGGGGACGCTAGCTAACTATGGCTACACCTTC.

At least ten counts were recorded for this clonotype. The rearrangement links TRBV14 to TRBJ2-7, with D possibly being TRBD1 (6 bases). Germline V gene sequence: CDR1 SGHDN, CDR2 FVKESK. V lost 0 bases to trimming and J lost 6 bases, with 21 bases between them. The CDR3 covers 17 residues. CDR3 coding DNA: TGTGCCAGCAGCCAAGAAGAGCCCTTGTGGGGGCAAGGCGAGCAGTACTTC. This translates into CASSQEEPLWGQGEQYF.

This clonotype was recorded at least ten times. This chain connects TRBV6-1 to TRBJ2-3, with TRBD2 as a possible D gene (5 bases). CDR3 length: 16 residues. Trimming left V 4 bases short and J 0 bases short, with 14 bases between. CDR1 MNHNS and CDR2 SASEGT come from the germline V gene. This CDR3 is CASSGRPGTSTDTQYF. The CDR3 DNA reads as TGTGCCAGCAGTGGGAGGCCAGGTACTAGCACAGATACGCAGTATTTT.

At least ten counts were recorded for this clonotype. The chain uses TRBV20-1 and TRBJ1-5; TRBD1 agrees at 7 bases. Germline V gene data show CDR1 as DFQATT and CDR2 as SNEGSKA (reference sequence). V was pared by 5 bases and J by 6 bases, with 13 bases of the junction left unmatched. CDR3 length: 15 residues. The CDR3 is CSAPNRQGGTQPQHF. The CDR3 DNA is TGCAGTGCTCCTAATCGACAGGGAGGGACTCAGCCCCAGCATTTT.

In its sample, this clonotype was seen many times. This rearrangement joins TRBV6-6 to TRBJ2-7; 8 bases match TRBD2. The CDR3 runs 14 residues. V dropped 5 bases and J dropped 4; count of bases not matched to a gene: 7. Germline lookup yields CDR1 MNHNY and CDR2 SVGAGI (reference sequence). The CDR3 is CASSALGGRYEQYF. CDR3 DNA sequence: TGTGCCAGCAGTGCCCTCGGCGGGAGGTACGAGCAGTACTTC.